Following are 26 T cell receptor beta chains from one sample sequenced in a study of control samples from healthy donors and cancer patients. Clones were sequenced by immunoSEQ multiplex PCR, and TCRdb holds only the in-frame ones, with some missing. The sample yields roughly 120,000 clones, around nine tenths seen once. The material sequenced was blood. The receptors here all came from a man between 25 and 39 years old in good health.

V usage is TRBV19 and J usage is TRBJ2-7; 11 bases agree with TRBD1. CDR1 and CDR2 (germline): LNHDA, SQIVND (reference sequence). V trimming: 3 bases; J trimming: 3 bases; junction bases outside the gene matches: 1. The length of the CDR3 is 14 residues. CDR3 coding DNA: TGTGCCAGTAGTATCGGGACAGGGGGCTACGAGCAGTACTTC. This encodes CASSIGTGGYEQYF.

This chain connects TRBV4-2 to TRBJ1-6; D is uncertain. Germline CDR1 reads LGHNA; CDR2 reads YNFKEQ. Trimming left V 1 base short and J 7 bases short, with 14 bases between. The CDR3 consists of 16 residues. CDR3: CASSQGTERRNSPLHF. The CDR3 DNA is TGTGCCAGCAGCCAAGGCACGGAGAGACGGAATTCACCCCTCCACTTT.

The chain combines TRBV19 with TRBJ1-1; D might be TRBD1 (5 bases). CDR1 LNHDA and CDR2 SQIVND come from the germline V gene (reference sequence). Between the trimmed V and J ends, which lost 9 bases and 2 bases, there was a span of 13 bases. The CDR3 is 13 amino acids. This CDR3 is CASSLRDNTEAFF. CDR3 coding DNA: TGTGCCAGCAGTCTCAGGGATAACACTGAAGCTTTCTTT. Full variable domain (outside the CDR3, taken from reference TRBV19 and TRBJ1-1): DGGITQSPKYLFRKEGQNVTLSCEQNLNHDAMYWYRQDPGQGLRLIYYSQIVNDFQKGDIAEGYSVSREKKESFPLTVTSAQKNPTAFYLCASSLRDNTEAFFGQGTRLTVV.

This clone was recorded only once. The V and J genes are TRBV2 and TRBJ1-6; weak D call: TRBD1 (6 bases). Trimming took off 2 bases at V and 10 bases at J, with 12 bases between the two ends. The CDR3 sequence is 14 residues long. Looked up from germline, CDR1 is SNHLY and CDR2 is FYNNEI. In DNA form, the CDR3 reads TGTGCCAGCAGTGAATCCAGGGGTTTATCACCCCTCCACTTT. Translating it yields CASSESRGLSPLHF.

This chain uses TRBV21-1 with TRBJ1-2. TRBV21-1 is described as a pseudogene. The CDR3 length is 12 residues. For the CDR3, the DNA is TGTGCCAGCAGCAAAGGCGACCATGGCTACACCTTC. It translates to CASSKGDHGYTF.

The chain couples TRBV24-1 to TRBJ2-3; no reliable D call. Germline V gives CDR1 KGHDR, CDR2 SFDVKD. This CDR3 has 17 residues. V was cut by 0 bases and J by 0 bases, with 12 bases left in between. The CDR3 loop reads CATSDLPGRTSTDTQYF. The DNA for the CDR3 is TGTGCCACCAGTGATTTGCCAGGACGGACCAGCACAGATACGCAGTATTTT.

The rearrangement links TRBV29-1 to TRBJ2-3; D remains unclear. The CDR3 consists of 13 residues. V shed 4 bases and J shed 0 bases, with 8 bases lying between them. The germline V gene has CDR1 SQVTM and CDR2 ANQGSEA. The CDR3, as DNA: TGCAGCGTTGTACAAGCTAGCACAGATACGCAGTATTTT. Translated, it gives CSVVQASTDTQYF.

This clone was counted a few times. The chain carries TRBV12-3 or TRBV12-4 and TRBJ2-3; no clear D. Trimming took off 3 bases at V and 3 bases at J, with 4 bases between the two ends. The CDR3 has 12 residues. The CDR3 DNA is TGTGCCAGCAGTTTTCCGACAGATACGCAGTATTTT. Its protein is CASSFPTDTQYF.

This sequence joins TRBV6-5 and TRBJ1-3; 9 bases fit TRBD1. Germline V lookup: CDR1 MNHEY, CDR2 SVGAGI. J lost 4 bases, V lost 6 bases, and 4 bases had no gene match. The CDR3 extends over 14 amino acids. The DNA for the CDR3 is TGTGCCAGCAGCCGAGGACAGGGGGGAAACACCATATATTTT. Translation gives CASSRGQGGNTIYF.

This sequence joins TRBV7-2 and TRBJ1-2; no firm D call. The CDR3 is made up of 15 amino acids. The V end lost 4 bases, the J end lost 2 bases, and 14 bases lay between the germline ends. Per the germline V gene, CDR1 is SGHTA and CDR2 is FQGNSA. This CDR3 reads CASSSPGGGNYGYTF. The DNA of the CDR3 is TGTGCCAGCAGCTCCCCCGGAGGAGGGAACTATGGCTACACCTTC.

This clone occurred once. The chain has TRBV19 and TRBJ1-1; no clear D gene. The CDR3 is 12 residues long. V was clipped by 7 bases and J by 1 base, with 7 bases between them. CDR1 and CDR2 (germline): LNHDA, SQIVND (reference sequence). CDR3 in DNA: TGTGCCAGTAAAGGATGGAACACTGAAGCTTTCTTT. It specifies CASKGWNTEAFF. Filled out from reference TRBV19 and TRBJ1-1, the complete variable domain reads DGGITQSPKYLFRKEGQNVTLSCEQNLNHDAMYWYRQDPGQGLRLIYYSQIVNDFQKGDIAEGYSVSREKKESFPLTVTSAQKNPTAFYLCASKGWNTEAFFGQGTRLTVV.

The chain couples TRBV2 to TRBJ1-2; D not resolved. CDR1 and CDR2 from the germline V gene are SNHLY and FYNNEI. The V and J ends lost 5 bases and 5 bases respectively, with 9 bases between them. CDR3 size: 12 residues. The CDR3 is CASSPSSYGYTF. The CDR3 DNA is TGTGCCAGCAGTCCGAGCAGTTATGGCTACACCTTC.

The chain joins TRBV19 to TRBJ1-5; the match to TRBD1 covers 12 bases. The CDR3 length is 14 residues. V gave up 6 bases and J gave up 7 bases; unmatched junction bases: 4. The germline CDR1 and CDR2 sequences are LNHDA and SQIVND (reference sequence). CDR3 nucleotide sequence: TGTGCCAGTAGCGGGACAGGGGGCAGCCAGCCCCAGCATTTT. It yields the protein CASSGTGGSQPQHF. Complete variable domain (other parts from reference TRBV19 and TRBJ1-5): DGGITQSPKYLFRKEGQNVTLSCEQNLNHDAMYWYRQDPGQGLRLIYYSQIVNDFQKGDIAEGYSVSREKKESFPLTVTSAQKNPTAFYLCASSGTGGSQPQHFGDGTRLSIL.

V and J are TRBV7-2 and TRBJ1-3, with D perhaps matching TRBD1 (5 bases). V dropped 7 bases and J dropped 2 bases, with 21 bases sitting between them. Germline CDR1 is SGHTA and CDR2 is FQGNSA. The CDR3 length is 17 residues. The DNA for the CDR3 is TGTGCCAGCACCCAAAAGCCGATAAGGGGACCTGGAAACACCATATATTTT. This translates into CASTQKPIRGPGNTIYF.

The V gene is TRBV10-1, the J gene TRBJ2-2, with D uncertain. V shed 0 bases and J shed 1 base, with 9 bases lying between them. CDR1 and CDR2 from the germline V gene are WNHNN and SYGVQD (reference sequence). This CDR3 is 16 amino acids long. The CDR3 coding sequence is TGCGCCAGCAGTGAGTCTTCAGTGCTGAACACCGGGGAGCTGTTTTTT. Residues: CASSESSVLNTGELFF.

The V call is TRBV2, the J call TRBJ2-2; D might be TRBD1 (5 bases). V was cut by 4 bases and J by 0 bases, with 9 bases left in between. CDR1 is SNHLY and CDR2 is FYNNEI in the germline V gene. There are 15 residues in the CDR3. CDR3 protein: CASSVSRANTGELFF. CDR3 nucleotide sequence: TGTGCCAGCAGTGTATCCAGGGCGAACACCGGGGAGCTGTTTTTT.

As concerns this clone: This sample includes further DNA sequences coding for the same CDR3. J is TRBJ1-4 and V is TRBV7-8; D unclear. The V end lost 5 bases, the J end lost 0 bases, and 7 bases lay between the germline ends. The CDR3 extends over 14 amino acids. CDR1 and CDR2 from the germline V gene are SGHVS and FQNEAQ. This CDR3 is CASSLTATNEKLFF. CDR3 sequence (DNA): TGTGCCAGCAGCCTTACAGCAACTAATGAAAAACTGTTTTTT.

J is TRBJ1-1 and V is TRBV5-1; D call uncertain. This CDR3 has 14 amino acids. CDR1 is SGHRS, CDR2 YFSETQ, per germline. V was cut by 2 bases and J by 1 base, with 9 bases left in between. The CDR3 sequence: CASSFSGRNTEAFF. Written as DNA, the CDR3 is TGCGCCAGCAGCTTCTCTGGGAGGAACACTGAAGCTTTCTTT. Using reference TRBV5-1 and TRBJ1-1 for the parts outside the CDR3, the full variable domain is KAGVTQTPRYLIKTRGQQVTLSCSPISGHRSVSWYQQTPGQGLQFLFEYFSETQRNKGNFPGRFSGRQFSNSRSEMNVSTLELGDSALYLCASSFSGRNTEAFFGQGTRLTVV.

CDR3 DNA: TGTGCCAGCTCACCAAGGGGACAGGGCTCCTACGAGCAGTACTTC. Protein sequence: CASSPRGQGSYEQYF. The rearrangement joins TRBV18 to TRBJ2-7; 9 bases are a match to TRBD1. The CDR3 runs to 15 residues. The V gene end was trimmed by 2 bases and the J gene end by 0 bases; junction bases not matched to a gene: 2. CDR1 and CDR2 from the germline V gene are KGHSH and LQKENI. Full variable domain (outside the CDR3, taken from reference TRBV18 and TRBJ2-7): NAGVMQNPRHLVRRRGQEARLRCSPMKGHSHVYWYRQLPEEGLKFMVYLQKENIIDESGMPKERFSAEFPKEGPSILRIQQVVRGDSAAYFCASSPRGQGSYEQYFGPGTRLTVT.

The sample holds a few counts of this clone. The rearrangement links TRBV3-1 (or the pseudogene TRBV3-2) to TRBJ2-7; the D gene could be TRBD1 or TRBD2 (6 bases each). This CDR3 has 17 residues. Trimming cost V 3 bases and J 0 bases, with 18 bases left between them. In germline, CDR1 is LGHDT, CDR2 YNNKEL (reference sequence). CDR3 DNA sequence: TGTGCCAGCAGCCATCCCATAGGGGGGAAAGGCTCCTACGAGCAGTACTTC. Translating it yields CASSHPIGGKGSYEQYF.

This clone occurred a few times. The rearrangement links TRBV7-3 to TRBJ1-1; no firm D call. V lost 1 base to trimming and J lost 1 base, with 10 bases between them. The CDR3 contains 15 residues. Germline lookup yields CDR1 SGHTA and CDR2 FQGTGA. The CDR3 sequence is CASSLRLGSNTEAFF. The CDR3 DNA follows: TGTGCCAGCAGCTTAAGGCTGGGGTCGAACACTGAAGCTTTCTTT.

This chain connects TRBV3-1 (or the pseudogene TRBV3-2) to TRBJ2-2; D is perhaps TRBD1 (6 bases). The ends were cut back, 5 bases at V and 1 base at J, with 14 bases in the middle. The CDR3 runs to 16 residues. CDR1 is LGHDT, CDR2 YNNKEL, per germline (reference sequence). The CDR3 spells CASSSPGEENTGELFF. Here the CDR3 DNA reads TGTGCCAGCAGCTCCCCAGGGGAAGAGAACACCGGGGAGCTGTTTTTT.

The chain joins TRBV5-6 to TRBJ2-7; D may be TRBD2 (5 bases). This CDR3 region has 13 residues. The V end lost 5 bases, the J end lost 0 bases, and 9 bases lay between the germline ends. Germline CDR1 SGHDT, CDR2 YYEEEE. This chain's CDR3 is CASRWRSSYEQYF. CDR3 nucleotides: TGTGCCAGCAGATGGAGGAGCTCCTACGAGCAGTACTTC.

The gene calls are TRBV3-1 (or the pseudogene TRBV3-2) and TRBJ2-1, with 7 positions matching TRBD1. Looked up from germline, CDR1 is LGHDT and CDR2 is YNNKEL (reference sequence). The CDR3 contains 14 residues. Unmatched junction bases numbered 8, after V lost 7 bases and J lost 5 bases. The CDR3 coding sequence is TGTGCCAGCACCCCCGGGACAGTCAACAATGAGCAGTTCTTC. Protein: CASTPGTVNNEQFF.

The V call is TRBV20-1, the J call TRBJ2-1, with 8 bases identical to TRBD2. Germline values: CDR1 DFQATT, CDR2 SNEGSKA (reference sequence). This CDR3 is 13 amino acids long. V trimming: 3 bases; J trimming: 6 bases; junction bases outside the gene matches: 4. The CDR3 reads CSASPGGGNEQFF. The CDR3 DNA is TGCAGTGCTAGTCCGGGGGGGGGCAATGAGCAGTTCTTC.

The chain carries TRBV5-8 and TRBJ1-2, with 8 bases lining up with TRBD1. Germline V lookup: CDR1 SGHTS, CDR2 YDEGEE. The CDR3 consists of 16 residues. With V trimmed by 6 bases and J by 2 bases, 12 bases remained unmatched. DNA of the CDR3: TGTGCCAGCAAGGAATGGGGGGCAGGGGGCAACTATGGCTACACCTTC. Amino acids: CASKEWGAGGNYGYTF. The full variable domain, in which reference TRBV5-8 and TRBJ1-2 provide the parts outside the CDR3, is EAGVTQSPTHLIKTRGQQATLRCSPISGHTSVYWYQQALGLGLQFLLWYDEGEERNRGNFPPRFSGRQFPNYSSELNVNALELEDSALYLCASKEWGAGGNYGYTFGSGTRLTVV.